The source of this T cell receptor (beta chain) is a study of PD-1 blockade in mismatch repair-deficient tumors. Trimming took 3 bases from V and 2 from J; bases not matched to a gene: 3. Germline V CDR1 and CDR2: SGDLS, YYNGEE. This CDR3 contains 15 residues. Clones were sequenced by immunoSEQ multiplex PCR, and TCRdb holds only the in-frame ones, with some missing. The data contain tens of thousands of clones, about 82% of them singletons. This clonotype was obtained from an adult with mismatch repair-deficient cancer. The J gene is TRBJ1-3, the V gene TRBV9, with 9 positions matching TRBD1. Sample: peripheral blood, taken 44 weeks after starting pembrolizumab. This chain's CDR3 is CASSGRTGAGNTIYF. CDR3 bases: TGTGCCAGCAGCGGCCGGACAGGGGCTGGAAACACCATATATTTT.